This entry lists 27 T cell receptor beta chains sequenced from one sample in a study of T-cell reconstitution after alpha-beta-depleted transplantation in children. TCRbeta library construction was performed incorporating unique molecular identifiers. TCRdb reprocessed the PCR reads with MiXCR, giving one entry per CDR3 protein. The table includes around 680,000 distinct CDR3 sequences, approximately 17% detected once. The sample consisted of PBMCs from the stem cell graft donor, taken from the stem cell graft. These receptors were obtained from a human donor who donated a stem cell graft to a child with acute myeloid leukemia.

The CDR3: CASSENGREQPQHF. In DNA form, the CDR3 reads TGCGCCAGCAGTGAGAACGGGAGAGAACAGCCCCAGCATTTT. The V call is TRBV10-2, the J call TRBJ1-5, with D unclear. V lost 2 bases and J 7 bases, leaving 12 bases between the germline ends. Germline loops: CDR1 WSHSY, CDR2 SAAADI. This CDR3 contains 14 residues.

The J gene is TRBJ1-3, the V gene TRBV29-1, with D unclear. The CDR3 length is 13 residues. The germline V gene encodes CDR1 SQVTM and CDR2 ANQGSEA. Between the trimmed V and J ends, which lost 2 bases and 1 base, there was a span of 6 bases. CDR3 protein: CSVEPESGNTIYF. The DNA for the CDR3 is TGCAGCGTTGAACCTGAGTCTGGAAACACCATATATTTT.

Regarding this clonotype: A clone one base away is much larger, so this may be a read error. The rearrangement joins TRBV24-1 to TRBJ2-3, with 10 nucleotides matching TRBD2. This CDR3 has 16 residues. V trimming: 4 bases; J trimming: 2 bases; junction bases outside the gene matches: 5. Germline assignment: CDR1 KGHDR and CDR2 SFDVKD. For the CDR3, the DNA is TGTGCCACCAGTGACCTAGGACTAGCGGTCACAGATACGCAGTATTTT. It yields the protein CATSDLGLAVTDTQYF.

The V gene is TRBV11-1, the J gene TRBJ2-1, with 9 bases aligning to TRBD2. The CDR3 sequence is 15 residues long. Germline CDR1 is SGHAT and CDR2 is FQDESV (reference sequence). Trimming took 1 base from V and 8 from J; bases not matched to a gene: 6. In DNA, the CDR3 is TGTGCCAGCAGCTTAGGGCAGGGACTAGCTGATGAGCAGTTCTTC. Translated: CASSLGQGLADEQFF.

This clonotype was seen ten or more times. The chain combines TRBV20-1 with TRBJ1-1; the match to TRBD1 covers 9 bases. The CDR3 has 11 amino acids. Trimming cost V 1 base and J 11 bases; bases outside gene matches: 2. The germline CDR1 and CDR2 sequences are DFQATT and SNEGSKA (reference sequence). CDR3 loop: CSARGDREAFF. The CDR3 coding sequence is TGCAGTGCTAGAGGGGACAGGGAGGCTTTCTTT.

The DNA for the CDR3 is TGTGCCAGCAGCCCGGACAGGAGGAGGCAAGAGACCCAGTACTTC. This codes for CASSPDRRRQETQYF. The rearrangement joins TRBV5-5 to TRBJ2-5; the match to TRBD1 covers 7 bases. CDR3 length equals 15 residues. The ends lost 4 bases at V and 2 bases at J; junction bases unmatched: 8. Per the germline V gene, CDR1 is SGHKS and CDR2 is YYEKEE (reference sequence).

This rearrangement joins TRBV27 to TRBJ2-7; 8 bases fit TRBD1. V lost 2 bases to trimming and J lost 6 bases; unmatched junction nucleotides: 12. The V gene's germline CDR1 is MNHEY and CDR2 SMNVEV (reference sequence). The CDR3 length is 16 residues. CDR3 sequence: CASSLVGTGLGGEQYF. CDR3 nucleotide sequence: TGTGCCAGCAGTTTAGTCGGGACAGGTCTCGGGGGCGAGCAGTACTTC.

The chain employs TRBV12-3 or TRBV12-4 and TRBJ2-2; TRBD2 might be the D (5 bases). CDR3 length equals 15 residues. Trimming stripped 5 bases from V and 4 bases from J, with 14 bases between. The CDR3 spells CASSPRGWGTGELFF. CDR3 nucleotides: TGTGCCAGCAGTCCCCGGGGTTGGGGCACCGGGGAGCTGTTTTTT.

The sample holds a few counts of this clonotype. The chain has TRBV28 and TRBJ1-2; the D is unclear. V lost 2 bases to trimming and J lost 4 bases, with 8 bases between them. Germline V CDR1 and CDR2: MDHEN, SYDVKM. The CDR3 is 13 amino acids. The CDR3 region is CASSLPPTYGYTF. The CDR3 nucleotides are TGTGCCAGCAGTTTACCCCCCACCTATGGCTACACCTTC.

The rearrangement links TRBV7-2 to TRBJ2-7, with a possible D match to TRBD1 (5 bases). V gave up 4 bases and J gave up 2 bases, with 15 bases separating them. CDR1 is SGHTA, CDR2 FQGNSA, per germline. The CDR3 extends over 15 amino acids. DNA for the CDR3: TGTGCCAGCAGCTCTCGCTGGGGCCCAACCTACGAGCAGTACTTC. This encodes CASSSRWGPTYEQYF.

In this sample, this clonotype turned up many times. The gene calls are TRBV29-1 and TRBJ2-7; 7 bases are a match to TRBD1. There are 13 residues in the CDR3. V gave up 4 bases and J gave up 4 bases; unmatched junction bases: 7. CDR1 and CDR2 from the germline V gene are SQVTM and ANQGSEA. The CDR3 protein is CSVGTGGDYEQYF. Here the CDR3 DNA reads TGCAGCGTTGGGACAGGAGGAGATTACGAGCAGTACTTC.

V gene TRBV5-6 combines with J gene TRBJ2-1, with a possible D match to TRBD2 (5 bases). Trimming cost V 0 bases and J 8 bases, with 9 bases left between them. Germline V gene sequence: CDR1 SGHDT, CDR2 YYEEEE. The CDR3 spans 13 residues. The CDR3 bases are TGTGCCAGCAGCTTGGGAGGGAGTCATGAGCAGTTCTTC. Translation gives CASSLGGSHEQFF.

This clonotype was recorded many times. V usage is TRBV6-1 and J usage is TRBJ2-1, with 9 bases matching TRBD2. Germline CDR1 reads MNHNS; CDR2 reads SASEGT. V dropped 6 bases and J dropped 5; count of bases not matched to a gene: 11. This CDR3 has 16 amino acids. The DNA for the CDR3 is TGTGCCAGCAGGGAAAGAGCGGGGGGACTACACAATGAGCAGTTCTTC. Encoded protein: CASRERAGGLHNEQFF.

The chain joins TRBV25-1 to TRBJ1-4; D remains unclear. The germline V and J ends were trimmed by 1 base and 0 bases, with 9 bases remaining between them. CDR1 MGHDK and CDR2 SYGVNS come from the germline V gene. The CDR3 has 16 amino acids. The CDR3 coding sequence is TGTGCCAGCAGTGAATGGAGAGTCGCAACTAATGAAAAACTGTTTTTT. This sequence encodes CASSEWRVATNEKLFF.

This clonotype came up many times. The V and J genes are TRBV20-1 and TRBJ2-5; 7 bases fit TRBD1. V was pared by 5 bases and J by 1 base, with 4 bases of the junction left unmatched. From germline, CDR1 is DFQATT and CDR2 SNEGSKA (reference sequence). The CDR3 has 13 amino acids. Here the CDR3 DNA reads TGCAGTGCTTGGGACAGAATCCAAGAGACCCAGTACTTC. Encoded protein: CSAWDRIQETQYF.

For the CDR3, the DNA is TGCGCCAGCAGTGAGCCCGAAACAGGGCCGAACACCGGGGAGCTGTTTTTT. As protein: CASSEPETGPNTGELFF. This chain uses TRBV10-2 with TRBJ2-2, with a possible D match to TRBD1 (6 bases). Per the germline V gene, CDR1 is WSHSY and CDR2 is SAAADI. The V end was cut by 2 bases, the J end by 0 bases, with 13 bases between. The CDR3 spans 17 residues.

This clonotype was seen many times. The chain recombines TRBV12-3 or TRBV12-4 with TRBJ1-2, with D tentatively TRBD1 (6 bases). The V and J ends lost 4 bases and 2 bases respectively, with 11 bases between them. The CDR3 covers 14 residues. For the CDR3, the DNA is TGTGCCAGCAGTTACAGGGACGGGAACTATGGCTACACCTTC. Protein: CASSYRDGNYGYTF.

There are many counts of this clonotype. In DNA form, the CDR3 reads TGCAGTGCTAGCCAGGGAGAAGAGGGCTACTACGAGCAGTACGTC. Its translation: CSASQGEEGYYEQYV. V is TRBV20-1 and J is TRBJ2-7; possibly TRBD1 or TRBD2 for D (5 bases each). There are 15 residues in the CDR3. The V gene lost 3 bases and the J gene lost 3 bases, with 18 bases spanning the gap. Germline CDR1 reads DFQATT; CDR2 reads SNEGSKA (reference sequence).

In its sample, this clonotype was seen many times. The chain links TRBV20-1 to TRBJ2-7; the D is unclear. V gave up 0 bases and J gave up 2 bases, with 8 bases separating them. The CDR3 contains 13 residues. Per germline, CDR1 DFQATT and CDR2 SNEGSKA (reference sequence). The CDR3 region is CSAREGSAYEQYV. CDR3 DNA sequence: TGCAGTGCTAGAGAGGGGTCAGCCTACGAGCAGTACGTC.

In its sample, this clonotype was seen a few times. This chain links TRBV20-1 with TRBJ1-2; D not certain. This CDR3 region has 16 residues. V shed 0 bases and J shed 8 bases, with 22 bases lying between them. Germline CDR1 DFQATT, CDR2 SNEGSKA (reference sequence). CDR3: CSARDRSGSRVDGYTF. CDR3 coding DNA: TGCAGTGCTAGAGATCGCTCTGGCAGCCGGGTTGACGGCTACACCTTC.

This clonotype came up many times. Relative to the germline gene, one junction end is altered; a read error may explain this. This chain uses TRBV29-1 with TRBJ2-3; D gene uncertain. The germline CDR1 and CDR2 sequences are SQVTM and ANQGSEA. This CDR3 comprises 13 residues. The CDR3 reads CSVVGRATDTQYF. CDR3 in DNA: TGCAGCGTTGTGGGAAGGGCCACAGATACGCAGTATTTC.

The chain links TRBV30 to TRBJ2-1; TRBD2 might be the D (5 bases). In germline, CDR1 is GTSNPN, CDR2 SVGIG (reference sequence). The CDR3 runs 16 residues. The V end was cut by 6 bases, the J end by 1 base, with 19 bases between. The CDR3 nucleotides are TGTGCCTGTGACTATGACCCCGGCGGTTCCTACAATGAGCAGTTCTTC. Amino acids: CACDYDPGGSYNEQFF.

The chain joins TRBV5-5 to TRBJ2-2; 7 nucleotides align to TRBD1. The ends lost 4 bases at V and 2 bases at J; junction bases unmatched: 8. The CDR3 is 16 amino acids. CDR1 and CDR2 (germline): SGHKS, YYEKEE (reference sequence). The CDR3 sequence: CASSTRDSHNTGELFF. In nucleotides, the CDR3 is TGTGCCAGCAGCACCCGGGACAGCCATAACACCGGGGAGCTGTTTTTT.

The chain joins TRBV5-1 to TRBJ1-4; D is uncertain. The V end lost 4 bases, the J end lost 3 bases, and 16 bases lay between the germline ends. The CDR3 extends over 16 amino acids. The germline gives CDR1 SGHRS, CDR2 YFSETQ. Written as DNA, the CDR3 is TGCGCCAGCAGCACCGGATTTTGGGAGCCTAATGAAAAACTGTTTTTT. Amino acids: CASSTGFWEPNEKLFF.

DNA for the CDR3: TGCGCCAGCAGCTTGGAGTCCCATCGACGGTTCTTC. It is translated as CASSLESHRRFF. The rearrangement links TRBV5-1 to TRBJ2-1, with unresolved D. The V end lost 0 bases, the J end lost 15 bases, and 13 bases lay between the germline ends. The germline V gene has CDR1 SGHRS and CDR2 YFSETQ. The CDR3 is 12 residues long.

Here the CDR3 DNA reads TGTGCCAGCAGCTCAGACAGGAGGGAGACCCAGTACTTC. It is translated as CASSSDRRETQYF. The chain carries TRBV7-2 and TRBJ2-5, with D maybe TRBD1 (6 bases). This CDR3 has 13 amino acids. V lost 4 bases and J 5 bases, leaving 11 bases between the germline ends. CDR1 SGHTA and CDR2 FQGNSA come from the germline V gene. Supplemented by reference TRBV7-2 and TRBJ2-5, the full variable domain reads GAGVSQSPSNKVTEKGKDVELRCDPISGHTALYWYRQSLGQGLEFLIYFQGNSAPDKSGLPSDRFSAERTGGSVSTLTIQRTQQEDSAVYLCASSSDRRETQYFGPGTRLLVL.

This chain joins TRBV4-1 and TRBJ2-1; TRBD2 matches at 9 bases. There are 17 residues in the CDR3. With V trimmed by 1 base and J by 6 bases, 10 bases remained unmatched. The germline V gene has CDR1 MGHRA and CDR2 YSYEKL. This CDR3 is CASSQVGGGRGGNEQFF. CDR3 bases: TGCGCCAGCAGCCAAGTGGGTGGCGGGAGGGGGGGCAATGAGCAGTTCTTC.